These 4 T cell receptor beta chains share one sample of origin, sequenced in a study of blood T cell repertoires in COVID-19. Profiled with immunoSEQ multiplex PCR; TCRdb holds only in-frame clones, not every one. The table shows 130,000 to 150,000 clones, with about 87% occurring only once. The sample was PBMCs or T cells enriched from blood (not recorded which). The receptor source for this set is a man aged 55-75 years who had recovered from COVID-19.

The chain employs TRBV6-5 and TRBJ2-7, with D tentatively TRBD1 (6 bases). Germline V gene lookup returns CDR1 MNHEY and CDR2 SVGAGI. V gave up 6 bases and J gave up 6 bases, with 18 bases separating them. This CDR3 region has 14 residues. The CDR3 sequence: CASRRQASTIEQYF. The CDR3 region has the DNA TGTGCCAGCAGGAGACAGGCTTCGACGATCGAGCAGTACTTC.

J is TRBJ1-1 and V is TRBV13; D is unclear. The V and J ends lost 4 bases and 1 base respectively, with 10 bases between them. CDR1 is PRHDT and CDR2 is FYEKMQ in the germline V gene (reference sequence). The CDR3 runs 14 residues. In nucleotides, the CDR3 is TGTGCCAGCAGCTCCCGACGGGAGAACACTGAAGCTTTCTTT. Translation: CASSSRRENTEAFF.

A note on this clone: Other DNA sequences in the sample encode the same CDR3. The gene calls are TRBV18 and TRBJ1-1; TRBD1 agrees at 9 bases. This CDR3 contains 13 residues. Looked up from germline, CDR1 is KGHSH and CDR2 is LQKENI. V was clipped by 0 bases and J by 8 bases; unmatched bases: 1. DNA for the CDR3: TGTGCCAGCTCACCACCGGGACAGGGAGAAGCTTTCTTT. Its translation is CASSPPGQGEAFF.

The chain links TRBV3-1 (or the pseudogene TRBV3-2) to TRBJ2-7, with 8 nucleotides matching TRBD1. CDR3 length: 15 residues. Germline V gene data show CDR1 as LGHDT and CDR2 as YNNKEL (reference sequence). V gave up 5 bases and J gave up 2 bases; unmatched junction bases: 8. CDR3 sequence: CASSLGQESTYEQYF. CDR3 nucleotide sequence: TGTGCCAGCAGCTTGGGACAGGAGTCTACCTACGAGCAGTACTTC.